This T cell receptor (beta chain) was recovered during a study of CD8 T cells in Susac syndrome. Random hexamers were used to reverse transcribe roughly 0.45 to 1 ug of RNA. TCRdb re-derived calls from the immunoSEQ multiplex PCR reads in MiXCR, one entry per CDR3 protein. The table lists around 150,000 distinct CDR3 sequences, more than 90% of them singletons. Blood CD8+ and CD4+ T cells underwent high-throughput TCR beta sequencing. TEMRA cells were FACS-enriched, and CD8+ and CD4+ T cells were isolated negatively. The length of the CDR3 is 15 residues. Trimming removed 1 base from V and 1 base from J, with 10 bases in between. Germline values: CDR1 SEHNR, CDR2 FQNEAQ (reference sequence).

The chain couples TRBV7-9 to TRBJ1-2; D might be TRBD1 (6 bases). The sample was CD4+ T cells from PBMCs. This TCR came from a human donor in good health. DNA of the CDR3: TGTGCCAGCAGCTTAGGACAGGCGGGTAACTATGGCTACACCTTC. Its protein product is CASSLGQAGNYGYTF. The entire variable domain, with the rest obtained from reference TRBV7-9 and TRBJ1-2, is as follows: DTGVSQNPRHKITKRGQNVTFRCDPISEHNRLYWYRQTLGQGPEFLTYFQNEAQLEKSRLLSDRFSAERPKGSFSTLEIQRTEQGDSAMYLCASSLGQAGNYGYTFGSGTRLTVV.